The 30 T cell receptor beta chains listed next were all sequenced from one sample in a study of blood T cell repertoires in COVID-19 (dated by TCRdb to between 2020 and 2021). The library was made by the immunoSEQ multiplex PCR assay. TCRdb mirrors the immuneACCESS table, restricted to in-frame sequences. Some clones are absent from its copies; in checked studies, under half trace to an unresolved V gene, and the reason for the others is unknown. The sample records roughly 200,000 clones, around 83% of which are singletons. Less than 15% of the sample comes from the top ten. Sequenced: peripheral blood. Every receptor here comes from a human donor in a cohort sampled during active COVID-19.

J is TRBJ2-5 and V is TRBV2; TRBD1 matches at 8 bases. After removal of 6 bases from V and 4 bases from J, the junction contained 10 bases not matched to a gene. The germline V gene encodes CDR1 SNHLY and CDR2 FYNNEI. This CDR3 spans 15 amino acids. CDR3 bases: TGTGCCAGCAGACTACAGGGGGTTAAGGGAGAGACCCAGTACTTC. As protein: CASRLQGVKGETQYF. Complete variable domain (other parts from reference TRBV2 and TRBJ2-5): EPEVTQTPSHQVTQMGQEVILRCVPISNHLYFYWYRQILGQKVEFLVSFYNNEISEKSEIFDDQFSVERPDGSNFTLKIRSTKLEDSAMYFCASRLQGVKGETQYFGPGTRLLVL.

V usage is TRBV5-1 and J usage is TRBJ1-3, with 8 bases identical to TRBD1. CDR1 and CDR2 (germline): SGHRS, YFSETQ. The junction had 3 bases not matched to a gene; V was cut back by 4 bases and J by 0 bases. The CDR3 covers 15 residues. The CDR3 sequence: CASSTGQGSGNTIYF. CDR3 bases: TGCGCCAGCAGCACAGGACAGGGCTCTGGAAACACCATATATTTT.

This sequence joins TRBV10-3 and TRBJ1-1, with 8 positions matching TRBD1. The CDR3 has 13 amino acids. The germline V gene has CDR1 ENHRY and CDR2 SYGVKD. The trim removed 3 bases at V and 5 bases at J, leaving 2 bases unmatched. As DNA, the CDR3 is TGTGCCATCAGTGATCGACAGGGGACTGAAGCTTTCTTT. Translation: CAISDRQGTEAFF.

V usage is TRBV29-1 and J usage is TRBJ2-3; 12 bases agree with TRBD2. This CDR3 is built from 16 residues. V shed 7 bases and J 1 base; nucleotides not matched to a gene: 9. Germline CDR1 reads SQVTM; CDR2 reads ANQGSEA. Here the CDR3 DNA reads TGCAGCGAGAGACTAGCGGGAGTGGGTGGCACAGATACGCAGTATTTT. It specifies CSERLAGVGGTDTQYF.

The CDR3 sequence is CASREGTSSYNEQFF. The CDR3, as DNA: TGTGCCAGTAGGGAGGGGACTAGCTCCTACAATGAGCAGTTCTTC. The V gene is TRBV19, the J gene TRBJ2-1; 8 bases align to TRBD2. Germline V lookup: CDR1 LNHDA, CDR2 SQIVND (reference sequence). V shed 6 bases, J shed 0 bases, and the junction held 4 bases outside the gene matches. The CDR3 runs to 15 residues.

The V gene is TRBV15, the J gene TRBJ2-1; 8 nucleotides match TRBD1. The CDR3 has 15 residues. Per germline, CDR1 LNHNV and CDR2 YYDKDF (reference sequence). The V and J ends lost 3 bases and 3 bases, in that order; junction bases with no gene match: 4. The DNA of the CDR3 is TGTGCCACCAGCAGGTGGACAGGGAACTACAATGAGCAGTTCTTC. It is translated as CATSRWTGNYNEQFF.

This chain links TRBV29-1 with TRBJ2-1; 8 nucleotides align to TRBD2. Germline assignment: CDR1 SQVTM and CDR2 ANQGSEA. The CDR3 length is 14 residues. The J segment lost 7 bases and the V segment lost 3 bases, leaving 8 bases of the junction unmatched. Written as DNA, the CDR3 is TGCAGCGTTGAGGACCTAGCGGGTAGGAATGAGCAGTTCTTC. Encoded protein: CSVEDLAGRNEQFF.

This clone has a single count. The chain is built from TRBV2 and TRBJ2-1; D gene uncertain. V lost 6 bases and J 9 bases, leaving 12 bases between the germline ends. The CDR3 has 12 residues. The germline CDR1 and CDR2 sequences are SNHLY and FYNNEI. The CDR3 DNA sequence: TGTGCCAGCAGGGCTTCGTCAGGTGAGCAGTTCTTC. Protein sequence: CASRASSGEQFF.

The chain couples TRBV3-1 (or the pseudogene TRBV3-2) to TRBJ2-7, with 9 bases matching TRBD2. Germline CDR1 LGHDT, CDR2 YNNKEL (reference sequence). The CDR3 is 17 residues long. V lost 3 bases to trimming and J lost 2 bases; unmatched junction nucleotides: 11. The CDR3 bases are TGTGCCAGCAGCCATCGCGTCCGTCTAGCGGGAACCTACGAGCAGTACTTC. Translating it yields CASSHRVRLAGTYEQYF.

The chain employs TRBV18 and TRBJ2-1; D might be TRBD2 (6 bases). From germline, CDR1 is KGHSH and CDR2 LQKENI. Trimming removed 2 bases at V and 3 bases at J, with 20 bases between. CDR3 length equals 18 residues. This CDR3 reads CASSPFGAGPSNYNEQFF. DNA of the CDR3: TGTGCCAGCTCACCATTTGGAGCGGGTCCCTCAAACTACAATGAGCAGTTCTTC.

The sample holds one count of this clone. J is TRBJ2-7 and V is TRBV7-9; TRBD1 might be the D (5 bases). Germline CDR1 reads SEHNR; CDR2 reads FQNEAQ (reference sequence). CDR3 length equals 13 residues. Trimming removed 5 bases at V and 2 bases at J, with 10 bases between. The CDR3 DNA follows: TGTGCCAGCAGCCCCATACAGGCCTACGAGCAGTACTTC. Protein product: CASSPIQAYEQYF.

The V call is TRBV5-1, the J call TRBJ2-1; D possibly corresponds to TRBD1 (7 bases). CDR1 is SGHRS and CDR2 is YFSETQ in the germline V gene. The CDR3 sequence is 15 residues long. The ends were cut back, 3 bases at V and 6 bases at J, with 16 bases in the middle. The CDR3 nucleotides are TGCGCCAGCAGCTCTCAGACAGGGAGGACCAATGAGCAGTTCTTC. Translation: CASSSQTGRTNEQFF.

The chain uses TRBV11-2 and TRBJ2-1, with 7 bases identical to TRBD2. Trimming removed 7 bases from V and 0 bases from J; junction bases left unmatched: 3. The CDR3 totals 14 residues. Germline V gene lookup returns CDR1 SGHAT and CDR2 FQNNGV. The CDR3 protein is CASNPSGSYNEQFF. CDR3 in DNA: TGTGCCAGCAACCCTAGCGGCTCCTACAATGAGCAGTTCTTC.

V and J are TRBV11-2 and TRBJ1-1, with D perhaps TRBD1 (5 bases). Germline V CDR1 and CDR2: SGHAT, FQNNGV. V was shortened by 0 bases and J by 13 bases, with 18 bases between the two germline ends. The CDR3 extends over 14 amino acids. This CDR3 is CASSLDSSRQGLFF. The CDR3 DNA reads TGTGCCAGCAGCTTAGATAGTTCTCGGCAGGGCCTTTTCTTT.

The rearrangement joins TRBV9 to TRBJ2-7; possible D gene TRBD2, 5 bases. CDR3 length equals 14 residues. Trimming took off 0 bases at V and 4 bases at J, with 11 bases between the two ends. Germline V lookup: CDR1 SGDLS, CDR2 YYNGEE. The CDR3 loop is CASSVAPGKYEQYF. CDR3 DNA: TGTGCCAGCAGCGTAGCTCCGGGGAAATACGAGCAGTACTTC.

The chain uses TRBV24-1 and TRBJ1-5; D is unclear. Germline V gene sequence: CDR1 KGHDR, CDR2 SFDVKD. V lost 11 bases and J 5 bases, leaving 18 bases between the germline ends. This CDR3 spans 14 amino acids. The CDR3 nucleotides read TGTGCCATACAAAATACGGGTGTAGATCAGCCCCAGCATTTT. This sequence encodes CAIQNTGVDQPQHF.

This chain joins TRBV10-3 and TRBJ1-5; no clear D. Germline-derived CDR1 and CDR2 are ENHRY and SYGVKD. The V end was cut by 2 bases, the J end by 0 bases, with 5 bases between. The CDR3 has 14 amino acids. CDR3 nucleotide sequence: TGTGCCATCAGTGAGAGCGATAGCAATCAGCCCCAGCATTTT. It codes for CAISESDSNQPQHF.

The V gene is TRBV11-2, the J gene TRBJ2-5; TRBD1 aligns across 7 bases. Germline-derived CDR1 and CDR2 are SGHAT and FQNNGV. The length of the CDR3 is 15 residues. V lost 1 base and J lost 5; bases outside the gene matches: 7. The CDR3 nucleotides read TGTGCCAGCAGCTTAGTTGAGGGGGCTGTGGAGACCCAGTACTTC. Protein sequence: CASSLVEGAVETQYF.

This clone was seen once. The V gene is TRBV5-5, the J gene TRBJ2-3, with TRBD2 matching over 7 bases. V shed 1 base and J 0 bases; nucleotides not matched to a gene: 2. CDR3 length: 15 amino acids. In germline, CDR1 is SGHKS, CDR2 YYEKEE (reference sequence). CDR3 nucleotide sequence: TGTGCCAGCAGCTTGCGGGGGGTGAGCACAGATACGCAGTATTTT. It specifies CASSLRGVSTDTQYF.

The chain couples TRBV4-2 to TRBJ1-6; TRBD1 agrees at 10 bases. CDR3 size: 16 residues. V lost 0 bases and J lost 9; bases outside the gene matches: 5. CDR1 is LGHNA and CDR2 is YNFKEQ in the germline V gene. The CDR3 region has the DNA TGTGCCAGCAGCCAAGATACCGGACAGGGGGGTTCACCCCTCCACTTT. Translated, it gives CASSQDTGQGGSPLHF.

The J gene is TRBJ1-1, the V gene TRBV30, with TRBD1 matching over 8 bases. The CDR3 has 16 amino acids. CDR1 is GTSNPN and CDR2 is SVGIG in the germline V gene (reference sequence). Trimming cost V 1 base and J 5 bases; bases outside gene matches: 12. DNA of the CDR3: TGTGCCTGGAGTGGGGCAGGGGGCAGTTTTTATACTGAAGCTTTCTTT. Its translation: CAWSGAGGSFYTEAFF.

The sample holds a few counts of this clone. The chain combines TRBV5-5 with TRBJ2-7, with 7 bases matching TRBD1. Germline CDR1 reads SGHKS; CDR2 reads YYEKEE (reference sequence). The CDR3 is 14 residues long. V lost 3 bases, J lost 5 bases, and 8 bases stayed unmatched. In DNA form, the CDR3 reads TGTGCCAGCAGCTCCTACAGGGGTCGTAACGAGCAGTACTTC. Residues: CASSSYRGRNEQYF.

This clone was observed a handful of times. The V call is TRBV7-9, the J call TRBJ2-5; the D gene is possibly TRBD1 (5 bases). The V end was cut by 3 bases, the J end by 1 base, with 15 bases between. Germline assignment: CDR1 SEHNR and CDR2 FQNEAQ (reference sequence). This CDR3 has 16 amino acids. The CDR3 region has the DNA TGTGCCAGCAGCTTTGGCGACCGACAGATCCAAGAGACCCAGTACTTC. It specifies CASSFGDRQIQETQYF. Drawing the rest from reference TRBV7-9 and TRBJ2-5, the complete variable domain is DTGVSQNPRHKITKRGQNVTFRCDPISEHNRLYWYRQTLGQGPEFLTYFQNEAQLEKSRLLSDRFSAERPKGSFSTLEIQRTEQGDSAMYLCASSFGDRQIQETQYFGPGTRLLVL.

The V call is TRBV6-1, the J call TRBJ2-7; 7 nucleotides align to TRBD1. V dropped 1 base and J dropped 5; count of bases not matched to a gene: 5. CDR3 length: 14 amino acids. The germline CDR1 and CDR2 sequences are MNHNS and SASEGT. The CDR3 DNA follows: TGTGCCAGCAGTGAAGGGGGACAGTTCGACGAGCAGTACTTC. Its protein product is CASSEGGQFDEQYF.

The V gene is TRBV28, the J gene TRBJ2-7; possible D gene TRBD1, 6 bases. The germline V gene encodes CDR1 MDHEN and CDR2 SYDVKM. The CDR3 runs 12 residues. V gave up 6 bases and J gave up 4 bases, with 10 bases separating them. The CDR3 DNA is TGTGCCAGCAGATCCACAGGGTACGAGCAGTACTTC. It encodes CASRSTGYEQYF.

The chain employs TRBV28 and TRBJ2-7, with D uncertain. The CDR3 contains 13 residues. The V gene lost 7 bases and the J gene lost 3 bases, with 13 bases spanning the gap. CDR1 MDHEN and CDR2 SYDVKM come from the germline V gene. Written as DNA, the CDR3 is TGTGCCAGCATTCAGATCTCGGGCTACGAGCAGTACTTC. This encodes CASIQISGYEQYF.

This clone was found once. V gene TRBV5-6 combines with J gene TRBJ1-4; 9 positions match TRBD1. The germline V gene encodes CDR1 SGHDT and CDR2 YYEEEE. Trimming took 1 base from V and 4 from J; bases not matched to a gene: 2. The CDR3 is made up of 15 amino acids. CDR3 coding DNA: TGTGCCAGCAGCTTGAGGGGACAGGGTAATGAAAAACTGTTTTTT. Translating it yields CASSLRGQGNEKLFF.

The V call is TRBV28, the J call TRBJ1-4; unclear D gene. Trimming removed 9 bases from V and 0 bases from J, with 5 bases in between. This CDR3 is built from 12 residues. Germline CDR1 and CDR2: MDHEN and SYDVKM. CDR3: CASRTTNEKLFF. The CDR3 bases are TGTGCCAGTAGAACAACTAATGAAAAACTGTTTTTT.

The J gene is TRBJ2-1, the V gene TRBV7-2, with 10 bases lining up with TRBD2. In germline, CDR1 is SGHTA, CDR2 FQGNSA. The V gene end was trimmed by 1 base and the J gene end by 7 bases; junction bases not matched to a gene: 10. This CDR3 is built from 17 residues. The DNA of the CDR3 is TGTGCCAGCAGCTTAGGGTGGGGGCTAGCGGGAGAGAATGAGCAGTTCTTC. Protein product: CASSLGWGLAGENEQFF.

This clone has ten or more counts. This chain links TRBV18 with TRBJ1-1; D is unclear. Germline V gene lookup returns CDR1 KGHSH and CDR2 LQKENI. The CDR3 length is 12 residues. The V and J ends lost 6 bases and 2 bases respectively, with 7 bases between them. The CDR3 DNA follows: TGTGCCAGCTCGGAGGGAAACACTGAAGCTTTCTTT. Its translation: CASSEGNTEAFF.